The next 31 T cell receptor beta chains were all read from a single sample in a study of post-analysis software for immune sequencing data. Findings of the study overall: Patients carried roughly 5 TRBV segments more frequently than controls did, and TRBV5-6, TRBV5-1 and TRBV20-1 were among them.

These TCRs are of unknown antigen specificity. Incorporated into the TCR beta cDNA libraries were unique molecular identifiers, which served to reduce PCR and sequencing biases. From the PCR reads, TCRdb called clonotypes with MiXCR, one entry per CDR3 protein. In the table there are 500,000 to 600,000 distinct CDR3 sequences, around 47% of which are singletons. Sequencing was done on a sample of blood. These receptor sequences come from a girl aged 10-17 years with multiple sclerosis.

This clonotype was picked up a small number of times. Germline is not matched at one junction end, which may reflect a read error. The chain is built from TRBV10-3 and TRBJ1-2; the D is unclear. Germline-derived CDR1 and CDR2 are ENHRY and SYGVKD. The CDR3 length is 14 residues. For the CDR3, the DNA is TGTGCCATCAGCGAGTCCGGGGAATACTATGGCTACACCTTC. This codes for CAISESGEYYGYTF.

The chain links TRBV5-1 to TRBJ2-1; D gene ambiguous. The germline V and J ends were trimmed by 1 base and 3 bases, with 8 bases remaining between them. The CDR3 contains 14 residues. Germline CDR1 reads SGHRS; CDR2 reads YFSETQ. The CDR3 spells CASSLSNFYNEQFF. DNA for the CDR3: TGCGCCAGCAGCTTGTCAAATTTCTACAATGAGCAGTTCTTC.

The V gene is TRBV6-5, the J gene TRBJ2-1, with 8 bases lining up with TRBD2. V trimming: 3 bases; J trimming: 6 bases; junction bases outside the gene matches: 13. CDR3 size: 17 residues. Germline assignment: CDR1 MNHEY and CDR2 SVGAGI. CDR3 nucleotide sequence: TGTGCCAGCAGTTATCTGCTGACTAAGCGGGGGATCAATGAGCAGTTCTTC. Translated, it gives CASSYLLTKRGINEQFF.

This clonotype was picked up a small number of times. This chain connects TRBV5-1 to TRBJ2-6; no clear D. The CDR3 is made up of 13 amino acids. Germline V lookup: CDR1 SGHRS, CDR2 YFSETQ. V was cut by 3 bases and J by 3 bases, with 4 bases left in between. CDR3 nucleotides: TGCGCCAGCAGCTCTCTTGGGGCCAACGTCCTGACTTTC. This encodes CASSSLGANVLTF.

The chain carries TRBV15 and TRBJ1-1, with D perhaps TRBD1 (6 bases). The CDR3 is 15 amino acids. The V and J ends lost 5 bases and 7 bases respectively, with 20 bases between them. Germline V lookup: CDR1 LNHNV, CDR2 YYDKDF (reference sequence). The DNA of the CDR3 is TGTGCCACCAGCGGGCCCGGGACAAATTCGGGTGAAGCTTTCTTT. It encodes CATSGPGTNSGEAFF.

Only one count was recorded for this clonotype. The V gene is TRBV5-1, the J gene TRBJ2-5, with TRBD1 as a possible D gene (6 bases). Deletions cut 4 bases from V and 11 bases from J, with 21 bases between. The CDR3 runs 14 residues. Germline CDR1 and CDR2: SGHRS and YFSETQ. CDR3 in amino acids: CASSQRTEYNEQYF. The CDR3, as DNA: TGCGCCAGCAGCCAGCGGACAGAATACAATGAGCAGTACTTC.

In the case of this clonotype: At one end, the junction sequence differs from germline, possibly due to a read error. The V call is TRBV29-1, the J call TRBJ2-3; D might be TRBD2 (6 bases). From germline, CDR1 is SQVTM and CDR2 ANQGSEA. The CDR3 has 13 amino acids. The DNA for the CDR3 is TGCAGCGTTGAACTCGGGAGCACAGATGCGCAGTATTTT. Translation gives CSVELGSTDAQYF.

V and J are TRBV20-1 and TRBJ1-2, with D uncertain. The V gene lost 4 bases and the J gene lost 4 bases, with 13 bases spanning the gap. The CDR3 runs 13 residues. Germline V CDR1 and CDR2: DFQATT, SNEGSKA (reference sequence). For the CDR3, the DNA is TGCAGTGCTATCTCAAAGAGTGGCTATGGCTACACCTTC. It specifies CSAISKSGYGYTF.

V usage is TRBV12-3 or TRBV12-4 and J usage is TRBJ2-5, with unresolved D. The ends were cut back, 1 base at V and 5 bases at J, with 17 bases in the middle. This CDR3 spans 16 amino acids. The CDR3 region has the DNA TGTGCCAGCAGTTTAGGGCAGTACTCTCGACGGGAGACCCAGTACTTC. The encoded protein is CASSLGQYSRRETQYF.

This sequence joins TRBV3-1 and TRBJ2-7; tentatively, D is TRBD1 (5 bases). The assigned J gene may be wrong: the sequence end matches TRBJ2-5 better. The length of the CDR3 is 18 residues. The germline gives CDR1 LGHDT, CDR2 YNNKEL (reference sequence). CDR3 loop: CASSQDQGRMGHRETQYF. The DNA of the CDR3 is TGTGCCAGCAGCCAAGATCAGGGCAGGATGGGGCATCGGGAGACCCAGTACTTC.

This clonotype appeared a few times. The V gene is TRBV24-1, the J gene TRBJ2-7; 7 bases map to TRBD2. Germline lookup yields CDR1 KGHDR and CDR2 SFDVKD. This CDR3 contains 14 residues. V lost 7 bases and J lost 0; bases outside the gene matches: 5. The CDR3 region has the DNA TGTGCCACCAGCCTTACTAGCGCCTCCTACGAGCAGTACTTC. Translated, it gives CATSLTSASYEQYF.

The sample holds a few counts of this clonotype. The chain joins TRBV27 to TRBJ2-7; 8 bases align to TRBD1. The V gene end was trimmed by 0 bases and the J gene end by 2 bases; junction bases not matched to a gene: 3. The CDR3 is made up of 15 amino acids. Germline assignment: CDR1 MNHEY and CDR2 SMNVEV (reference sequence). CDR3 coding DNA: TGTGCCAGCAGTTTATCTGCGACAGGGGCCTACGAGCAGTACTTC. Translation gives CASSLSATGAYEQYF.

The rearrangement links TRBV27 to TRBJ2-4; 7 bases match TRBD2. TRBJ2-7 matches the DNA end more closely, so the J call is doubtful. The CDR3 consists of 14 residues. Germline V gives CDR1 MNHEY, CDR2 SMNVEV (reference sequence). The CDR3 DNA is TGTGCCACCTCAGCGGGGAGGTTCTACTACGAGCAGTACTTC. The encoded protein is CATSAGRFYYEQYF.

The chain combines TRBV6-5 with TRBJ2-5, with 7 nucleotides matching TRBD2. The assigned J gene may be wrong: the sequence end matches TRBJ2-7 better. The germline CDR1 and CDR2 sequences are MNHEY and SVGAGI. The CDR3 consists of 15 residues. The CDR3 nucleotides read TGTGCCAGCAGTTATGGCCCCAGCAGGGAGGGCGAGCAGTACTTC. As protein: CASSYGPSREGEQYF.

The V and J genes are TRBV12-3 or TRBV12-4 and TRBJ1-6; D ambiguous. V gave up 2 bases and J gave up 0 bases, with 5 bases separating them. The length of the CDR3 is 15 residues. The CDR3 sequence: CASSLHSSYNSPLHF. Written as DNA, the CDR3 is TGTGCCAGCAGTTTACACTCCTCCTATAATTCACCCCTCCACTTT.

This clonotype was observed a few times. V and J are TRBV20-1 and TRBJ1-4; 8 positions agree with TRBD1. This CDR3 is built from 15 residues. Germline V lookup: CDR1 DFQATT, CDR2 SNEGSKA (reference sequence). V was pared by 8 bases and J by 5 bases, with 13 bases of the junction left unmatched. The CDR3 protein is CSTGERQGLNEKLFF. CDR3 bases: TGCAGTACAGGGGAACGACAGGGGTTAAATGAAAAACTGTTTTTT.

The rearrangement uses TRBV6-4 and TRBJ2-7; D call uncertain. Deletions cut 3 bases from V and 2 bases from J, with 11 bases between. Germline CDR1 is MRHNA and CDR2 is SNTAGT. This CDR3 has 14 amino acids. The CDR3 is CASSDARSAYEQYF. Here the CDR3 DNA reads TGTGCCAGCAGTGATGCTAGGTCGGCCTACGAGCAGTACTTC.

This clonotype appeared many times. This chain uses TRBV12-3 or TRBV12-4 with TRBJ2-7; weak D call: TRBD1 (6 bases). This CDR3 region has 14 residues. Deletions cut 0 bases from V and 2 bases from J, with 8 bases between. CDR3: CASSLAGTTYEQYF. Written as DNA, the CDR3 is TGTGCCAGCAGTTTAGCCGGGACAACCTACGAGCAGTACTTC.

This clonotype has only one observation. CDR3: CASSLELAGNTQYF. DNA for the CDR3: TGCGCCAGCAGCTTGGAACTAGCGGGGAATACGCAGTATTTT. The chain uses TRBV5-1 and TRBJ2-3, with 10 bases fitting TRBD2. Germline V gives CDR1 SGHRS, CDR2 YFSETQ. This CDR3 has 14 residues. With 0 bases clipped from V and 7 bases from J, the junction kept 2 bases outside the gene matches.

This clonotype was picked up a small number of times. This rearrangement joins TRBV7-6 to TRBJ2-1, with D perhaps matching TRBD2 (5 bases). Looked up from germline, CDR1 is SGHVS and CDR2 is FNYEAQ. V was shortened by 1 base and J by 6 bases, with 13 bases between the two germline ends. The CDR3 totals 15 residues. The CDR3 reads CASSLGAQAGNEQFF. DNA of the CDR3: TGTGCCAGCAGCTTAGGAGCCCAGGCGGGCAATGAGCAGTTCTTC.

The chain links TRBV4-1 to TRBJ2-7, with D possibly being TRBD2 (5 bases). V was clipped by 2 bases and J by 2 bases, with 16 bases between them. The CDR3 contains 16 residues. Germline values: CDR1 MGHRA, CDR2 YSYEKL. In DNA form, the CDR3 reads TGCGCCAGCAGCCAAAGTAAAGCGGATCTTACCTACGAGCAGTACTTC. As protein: CASSQSKADLTYEQYF.

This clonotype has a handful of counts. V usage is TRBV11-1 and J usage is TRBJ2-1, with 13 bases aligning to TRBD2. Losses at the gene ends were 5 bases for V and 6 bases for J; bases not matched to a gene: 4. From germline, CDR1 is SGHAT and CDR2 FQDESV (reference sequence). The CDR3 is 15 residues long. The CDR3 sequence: CASSPGLAGINEQFF. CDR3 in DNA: TGTGCCAGCAGCCCGGGACTAGCGGGGATCAATGAGCAGTTCTTC.

In DNA form, the CDR3 reads TGTGCCACCAGCAGAGAATGGACGGTGAACACTGAAGCTTTCTTT. Translated: CATSREWTVNTEAFF. This chain connects TRBV15 to TRBJ1-1; no firm D call. Trimming stripped 0 bases from V and 0 bases from J, with 8 bases between. The CDR3 totals 15 residues. Germline CDR1 and CDR2: LNHNV and YYDKDF (reference sequence).

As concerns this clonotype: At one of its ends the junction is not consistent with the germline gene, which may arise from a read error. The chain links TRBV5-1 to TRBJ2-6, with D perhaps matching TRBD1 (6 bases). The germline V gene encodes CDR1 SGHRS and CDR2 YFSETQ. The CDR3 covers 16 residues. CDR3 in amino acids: CANSLNTGSGANVLTF. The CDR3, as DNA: TGCGCCAACAGCCTTAATACAGGGTCTGGGGCCAACGTCCTGACTTTC.

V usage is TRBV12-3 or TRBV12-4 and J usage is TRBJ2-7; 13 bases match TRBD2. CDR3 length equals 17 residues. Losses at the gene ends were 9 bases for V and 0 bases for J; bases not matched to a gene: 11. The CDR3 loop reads CASSSTSGRAISYEQYF. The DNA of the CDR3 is TGTGCCAGTTCAAGTACTAGCGGGAGGGCCATCTCCTACGAGCAGTACTTC.

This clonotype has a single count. CDR3 coding DNA: TGTGCCAGCAGGGGGACAGGGAATGGCTACACCTTC. Protein: CASRGTGNGYTF. This sequence joins TRBV12-3 or TRBV12-4 and TRBJ1-2; 9 nucleotides agree with TRBD1. The junction had 2 bases not matched to a gene; V was cut back by 6 bases and J by 6 bases. This CDR3 spans 12 amino acids.

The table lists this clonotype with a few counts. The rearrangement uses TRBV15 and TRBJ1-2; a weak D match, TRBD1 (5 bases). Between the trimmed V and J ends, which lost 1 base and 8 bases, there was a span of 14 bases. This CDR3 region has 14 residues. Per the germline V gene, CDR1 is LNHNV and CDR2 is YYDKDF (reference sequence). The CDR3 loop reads CATSRGLSYRGYTF. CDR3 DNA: TGTGCCACCAGCAGAGGGCTAAGTTACAGGGGCTACACCTTC.

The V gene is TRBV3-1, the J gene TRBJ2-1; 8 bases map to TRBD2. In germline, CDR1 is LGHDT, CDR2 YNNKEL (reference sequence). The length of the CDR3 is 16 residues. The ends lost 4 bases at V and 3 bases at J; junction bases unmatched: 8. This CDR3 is CASSRAGAGGYNEQFF. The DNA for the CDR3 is TGTGCCAGCAGCCGGGCGGGGGCGGGGGGCTACAATGAGCAGTTCTTC.

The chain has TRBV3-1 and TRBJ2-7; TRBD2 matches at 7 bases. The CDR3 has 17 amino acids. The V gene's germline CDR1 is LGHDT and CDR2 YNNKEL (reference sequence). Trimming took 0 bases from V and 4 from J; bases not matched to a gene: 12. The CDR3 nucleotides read TGTGCCAGCAGCCAAGATCCATTCGCGGGAGTTGGATACGAGCAGTACTTC. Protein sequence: CASSQDPFAGVGYEQYF.

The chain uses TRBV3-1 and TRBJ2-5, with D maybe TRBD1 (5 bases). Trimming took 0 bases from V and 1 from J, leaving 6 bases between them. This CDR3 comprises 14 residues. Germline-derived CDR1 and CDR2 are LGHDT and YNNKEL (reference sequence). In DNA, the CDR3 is TGTGCCAGCAGCCAAGACACAGGCCAAGAGACCCAGTACTTC. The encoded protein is CASSQDTGQETQYF.

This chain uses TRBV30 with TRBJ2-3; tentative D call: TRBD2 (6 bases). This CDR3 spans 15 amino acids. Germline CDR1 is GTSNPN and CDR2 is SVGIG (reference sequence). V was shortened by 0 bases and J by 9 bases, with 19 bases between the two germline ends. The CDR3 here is CAWSVVGGPGETQYF. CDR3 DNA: TGTGCCTGGAGTGTTGTGGGGGGACCAGGTGAGACGCAGTATTTT.